Sequencing of this T cell receptor beta chain was carried out in a study of glioma-infiltrating T cells. The J segment lost 6 bases and the V segment lost 3 bases, leaving 14 bases of the junction unmatched. The CDR3 runs 16 residues. Germline V lookup: CDR1 SGHTA, CDR2 FQGNSA. At least ten counts were recorded for this clonotype. TCR alpha and beta CDR3 regions were amplified from RNA using iRepertoire nested multiplex PCR. Tissue mRNA or PBMC total RNA, roughly 90-400 ng, went into one-step reverse transcription and amplification. TCRdb called the multiplex PCR reads again in MiXCR, with one record for every CDR3 protein. The sample comprises 84,000 or so distinct CDR3 sequences, approximately 22% of which are singletons, and about 6.6% rests with the top ten.

The clonotype originates from a human donor with low-grade glioma or glioblastoma, undergoing nonglioma brain surgery, or in good health (not recorded which). The chain joins TRBV7-2 to TRBJ2-7; 7 bases map to TRBD2. The sequencing input was glioma tissue, nonneoplastic brain tissue, or PBMCs (not recorded which). CDR3 loop: CASSLMIGAGTGEQYF. CDR3 sequence (DNA): TGTGCCAGCAGCTTGATGATCGGAGCGGGGACGGGCGAGCAGTACTTC.